This TCR beta chain was sequenced during a study of low-dose radiotherapy and immunotherapy resistance in tumors. The overall study: A total of 13 Gy over 26 weeks was given to Cohort 2 as 1 Gy per fraction every two weeks. Treatment consisted of nivolumab 240 mg every two weeks and ipilimumab 1 mg/kg every six weeks, given intravenously to patients.

Germline loops: CDR1 PRHDT, CDR2 FYEKMQ (reference sequence). This CDR3 is 16 amino acids long. Trimming left V 3 bases short and J 0 bases short, with 11 bases between. Both TCRalpha and TCRbeta chains were reverse transcribed with V-gene-specific primers. For amplifying TCRs, the PCR ran for 15 to 20 cycles with Phusion, which was used together with a constant-region primer and the adapter on the V primers. TCRdb redid the calling of the reads with MiXCR, one entry per CDR3 protein. The repertoire holds under 90,000 distinct CDR3 sequences, 31% seen once, with more than 9.5% in the top ten. The sample's time point: before trial treatment. Each donor was administered nivolumab, ipilimumab, aspirin, low-dose cyclophosphamide and low-dose radiotherapy.

J is TRBJ2-2 and V is TRBV13; the D gene could be TRBD1 or TRBD2 (5 bases each). This sequence was found in a female donor with ovarian cancer. The specimen comprised PBMCs, sampled before treatment. This CDR3 reads CASSFMGPSNTGELFF. CDR3 nucleotide sequence: TGTGCCAGCAGCTTTATGGGACCGTCGAACACCGGGGAGCTGTTTTTT.